A single sample is the source of the 2 T cell receptor beta chains below, sequenced in a study of sequential checkpoint blockade in melanoma. Treatment here: randomized to nivolumab then ipilimumab (arm A) or the reverse (arm B). Using immunoSEQ multiplex PCR, the repertoire was profiled, and TCRdb retains in-frame clones only, with some absent. The sample shows more than 4,500 clones, 25% to 30% of them seen only once. This sample comprised tumor tissue (inferred from file names), obtained from a patient given nivolumab and ipilimumab in sequence. The receptors here all came from a human donor with melanoma.

In this sample, this clone turned up many times. The chain uses TRBV11-3 and TRBJ2-1, with D perhaps TRBD2 (6 bases). Germline CDR1 is SGHNT and CDR2 is YENEEA. The CDR3 loop spans 16 amino acids. Trimming took off 4 bases at V and 6 bases at J, with 19 bases between the two ends. CDR3 nucleotide sequence: TGTGCCAGCAGCTCTAATAGCGGTTCCCGGGGCAATGAGCAGTTCTTC. This translates into CASSSNSGSRGNEQFF.

The genes are TRBV5-1 and TRBJ2-7, with D perhaps matching TRBD2 (7 bases). Trimming removed 4 bases from V and 2 bases from J, with 13 bases in between. CDR1 and CDR2 (germline): SGHRS, YFSETQ. The CDR3 totals 14 residues. CDR3 sequence reads: CASSGGRGAYEQYF. The CDR3 DNA follows: TGCGCCAGCAGCGGGGGCCGGGGGGCCTACGAGCAGTACTTC.